The clone carrying this T cell receptor (beta chain) was recorded at least ten times. Antigen unknown. This record belongs to a study of Graves' ophthalmopathy and Graves' hyperthyroidism. Notes on the study in general: In blood, most expanded thyroid clonotypes above 0.001 frequency were also detected. In predicting ophthalmopathy progression, the model reached approximately 71% sensitivity and 72% to 85% specificity.

Pregnant or lactating patients and those with other autoimmune diseases or uncontrolled infections were excluded. The authors used Ficoll-Paque density gradient centrifugation to separate PBMCs. The input was roughly 10 ml of fresh peripheral blood. The CDR3 length is 13 residues. Germline V CDR1 and CDR2: MNHNS, SASEGT. V dropped 7 bases and J dropped 7 bases, with 14 bases sitting between them. RNA transcripts were the source from which TCR beta CDR3 regions were amplified. The authors performed first-round RT-PCR with HTBI primers and then a second-round multiplex PCR. MiXCR, run by TCRdb on the multiplex PCR reads, gives a single entry per CDR3 protein. The repertoire includes approximately 460,000 distinct CDR3 sequences, roughly 14% of them detected once, and around 9.8% sits in the top ten.

The genes are TRBV6-1 and TRBJ1-5; D is uncertain. The source of this sequence is a woman aged 30 to 39 with Graves' ophthalmopathy. Sequenced material: blood. The CDR3 region is CASTNAAGQPQHF. In DNA, the CDR3 is TGTGCCAGCACCAATGCGGCGGGGCAGCCCCAGCATTTT.